This T cell receptor beta chain was profiled in a study of T cell responses to AZD1222 COVID-19 vaccine. Measured with immunoSEQ multiplex PCR; TCRdb has only the in-frame clones, and not every one. The table has about 100,000 clones, roughly 85% seen once. The germline V gene has CDR1 MNHEY and CDR2 SVGAGI. The CDR3 has 15 residues. The V end was cut by 5 bases, the J end by 4 bases, with 17 bases between. Source: peripheral blood, taken 28 days after the second AZD1222 dose. This sequence joins TRBV6-5 and TRBJ2-5, with a weak D call TRBD2 (7 bases). This TCR was sampled from an adult who received the AZD1222 COVID-19 vaccine. The CDR3 coding sequence is TGTGCCAGCAGTCTACCGGGGGGCCCGAGAGAGACCCAGTACTTC. Its translation: CASSLPGGPRETQYF.